Listed below are T cell receptor beta chains from one sample, sequenced in a study of PD-1 blockade in classical Hodgkin lymphoma. Assay: immunoSEQ multiplex PCR; the TCRdb copy retains only in-frame clones and omits some. The sample carries about 90,000 clones, 90% recorded once. Sequencing was performed on peripheral blood mononuclear cells (PBMCs), taken before the fourth cycle of nivolumab. The receptors shown here come from a human donor with classical Hodgkin lymphoma. Both conserved end residues are part of each CDR3. Fields, in order: V gene, clone size, J gene, D gene, CDR3 DNA, CDR3 protein. The D gene is left open where the match is weak. Size values are once, few and many counts, or a class for expanded clones, and some rows have none.

TRBV6-4	-	TRBJ1-4	-	TGTGCCAGCAGTGACTCTCTTGGGGCTTATAATGAAAAACTGTTTTTT	CASSDSLGAYNEKLFF
TRBV7-9	-	TRBJ1-2	TRBD1	TGTGCCAGCAGCAATAACATGGGGACAGACTATGGCTACACCTTC	CASSNNMGTDYGYTF
TRBV7-9	-	TRBJ1-5	TRBD1	TGTGCCAGCAGCGGAGCGGGGACAGCCATCCACAATCAGCCCCAGCATTTT	CASSGAGTAIHNQPQHF
TRBV5-1	-	TRBJ1-4	-	TGCGCCAGCAGCTTGGTTGCAGGGCCAGGGGTTAATGAAAAACTGTTTTTT	CASSLVAGPGVNEKLFF
TRBV7-2	-	TRBJ1-1	TRBD1	TGTGCCAGCAGCCCGACCAGGGGGACTGAAGCTTTCTTT	CASSPTRGTEAFF
TRBV19	-	TRBJ2-7	-	TGTGCCAGTAGTAGAGGGGGACCAGACGAGCAGTACTTC	CASSRGGPDEQYF
TRBV25-1	-	TRBJ2-5	-	TGTGCCAGCAGAGGGCAACAAGAGACCCAGTACTTC	CASRGQQETQYF
TRBV21-1	-	TRBJ1-6	-	TGTGCCAGCAGCAAAAGTCGCAGGGGCTCCAATTCACCCCTCCACTTT	CASSKSRRGSNSPLHF
TRBV30	-	TRBJ2-1	TRBD2	TGTGCCTGGAGTGTAGCAGGGACTAGAATTGCGGAGCAGTTCTTC	CAWSVAGTRIAEQFF
TRBV5-6	-	TRBJ2-7	TRBD1	TGTGCCAGCAGCGCCCCCGGGACAGGGCTTAAGCCCCTCTCCGACGAGCAGTACTTC	CASSAPGTGLKPLSDEQYF
TRBV6-4	once	TRBJ2-1	-	TGTGCCAGCAGTGACTCGGGGTTAAATGAGCAGTTCTTC	CASSDSGLNEQFF
TRBV27	once	TRBJ2-7	-	TGTGCCAGCGGCGTCTGGTACGAGCAGTACTTC	CASGVWYEQYF
TRBV7-2	-	TRBJ1-1	-	TGTGCCAGCAGCTTAAACAGGAACACTGAAGCTTTCTTT	CASSLNRNTEAFF
TRBV5-1	-	TRBJ2-7	TRBD2	TGCGCCAGCAGCTTGGTCTGGCTAGCGGGGGGCGAGCAGTACTTC	CASSLVWLAGGEQYF
TRBV19	-	TRBJ2-2	TRBD2	TGTGCCAGTAGTATTGTCCTAGCGGCTGCCACCGGGGAGCTGTTTTTT	CASSIVLAAATGELFF
TRBV5-1	-	TRBJ1-6	-	TGCGCCAGCAGCGTATTTATGAGCTCCTATAATTCACCCCTCCACTTT	CASSVFMSSYNSPLHF
TRBV30	-	TRBJ2-7	-	TGTGCCTGGAGCCCCGGGACGGTCTACGAGCAGTACTTC	CAWSPGTVYEQYF
TRBV9	-	TRBJ2-5	-	TGTGCCAGCAGCGTAGAGATGGGGCGTGGATCAGAGACCCAGTACTTC	CASSVEMGRGSETQYF
TRBV9	-	TRBJ1-1	-	TGTGCCAGCAGCGGGGACGGCCAGAACACTGAAGCTTTCTTT	CASSGDGQNTEAFF
TRBV19	-	TRBJ2-5	TRBD1	TGTGCCAGTACTGGACAGGGCCAAGAGACCCAGTACTTC	CASTGQGQETQYF
TRBV28	once	TRBJ1-3	-	TGTGCCAGCAGTGTCGACCCCAGGTTAACTGGAAACACCATATATTTT	CASSVDPRLTGNTIYF
TRBV5-1	-	TRBJ2-5	TRBD2	TGCGCCAGCTCTCCTCGCCACGGGAGCCCGGGGGGGACCCAGTACTTC	CASSPRHGSPGGTQYF
TRBV13	few	TRBJ1-4	-	TGTGCCAGCAGGTCGAGCCAGGGAGCGGAAAAACTGTTTTTT	CASRSSQGAEKLFF
TRBV4-3	-	TRBJ1-5	-	TGCGCCAGCAGCCAAGACTGGGAAAATCAGCCCCAGCATTTT	CASSQDWENQPQHF
TRBV19	-	TRBJ2-7	TRBD1	TGTGCCAGCAAGTTTAGCCGGGACAGCTACGAGCAGTACTTC	CASKFSRDSYEQYF
TRBV30	-	TRBJ2-1	TRBD2	TGTGCCTGGAGTCCTGACCGGGGGGGCGATTACAATGAGCAGTTCTTC	CAWSPDRGGDYNEQFF
TRBV7-2	-	TRBJ1-1	-	TGTGCCAGCAGCTTAGGTCAGAGGAACACTGAAGCTTTCTTT	CASSLGQRNTEAFF
TRBV4-3	-	TRBJ1-4	TRBD1	TGCGCCAGCAGCCCAGGACAGGACCCTGAAAAACTGTTTTTT	CASSPGQDPEKLFF
TRBV29-1	-	TRBJ1-2	TRBD1	TGCAGCGTTCCCCTCCCCGGGACAGCTGCTAACTATGATGGCTACACCTTC	CSVPLPGTAANYDGYTF
TRBV7-2	few	TRBJ1-3	-	TGTGCCAGCAGCTCGGGGCTGATAAGCTCTGGAAACACCATATATTTT	CASSSGLISSGNTIYF
TRBV18	-	TRBJ1-2	TRBD1	TGTGCCAGCTCACCACCGAGGTTCGGTACAGGGGGAGACTATGGCTACACCTTC	CASSPPRFGTGGDYGYTF
TRBV9	-	TRBJ2-1	-	TGTGCCAGCGAGGACACTTCCTACAATGAGCAGTTCTTC	CASEDTSYNEQFF
TRBV7-9	-	TRBJ1-1	-	TGTGCCAGCAGGGGTCTCAGGGACTTGAACACTGAAGCTTTCTTT	CASRGLRDLNTEAFF
TRBV10-3	-	TRBJ2-3	-	TGTGCCATCAGTGAGTATGGAGATACGCAGTATTTT	CAISEYGDTQYF
TRBV18	-	TRBJ1-5	TRBD1	TGTGCCAGCTCACCATGGGGGCAGGGGGAATCATCCCAGCATTTT	CASSPWGQGESSQHF
TRBV4-1	-	TRBJ1-4	-	TGCGCCAGCAGCACCAGCAGGGAGTCCCTCGGAACTAATGAAAAACTGTTTTTT	CASSTSRESLGTNEKLFF
TRBV19	-	TRBJ1-2	-	TGTGCCAGTAGTATAGAGGGACGGGGAGGCTACACCTTC	CASSIEGRGGYTF
TRBV9	-	TRBJ2-2	-	TGTGCCAGCAGCGTAGCTTCTGGGCTCACCGGGGAGCTGTTTTTT	CASSVASGLTGELFF
TRBV28	-	TRBJ1-4	-	TGTGCCAGCAGCATAGCAGGGAAGGGGCTTAATGAAAAACTGTTTTTT	CASSIAGKGLNEKLFF
TRBV7-6	-	TRBJ1-1	TRBD1	TGTGCCAGCAGCTTAGGATTGGCAGGGGGAGCTTTCTTT	CASSLGLAGGAFF
TRBV28	-	TRBJ1-5	-	TGTGCCAGCAGTTTAGTGAATCAGCCCCAGCATTTT	CASSLVNQPQHF
TRBV7-2	-	TRBJ2-4	-	TGTGCCAGCAGCTTAGACCGACTTCAGTACTTC	CASSLDRLQYF